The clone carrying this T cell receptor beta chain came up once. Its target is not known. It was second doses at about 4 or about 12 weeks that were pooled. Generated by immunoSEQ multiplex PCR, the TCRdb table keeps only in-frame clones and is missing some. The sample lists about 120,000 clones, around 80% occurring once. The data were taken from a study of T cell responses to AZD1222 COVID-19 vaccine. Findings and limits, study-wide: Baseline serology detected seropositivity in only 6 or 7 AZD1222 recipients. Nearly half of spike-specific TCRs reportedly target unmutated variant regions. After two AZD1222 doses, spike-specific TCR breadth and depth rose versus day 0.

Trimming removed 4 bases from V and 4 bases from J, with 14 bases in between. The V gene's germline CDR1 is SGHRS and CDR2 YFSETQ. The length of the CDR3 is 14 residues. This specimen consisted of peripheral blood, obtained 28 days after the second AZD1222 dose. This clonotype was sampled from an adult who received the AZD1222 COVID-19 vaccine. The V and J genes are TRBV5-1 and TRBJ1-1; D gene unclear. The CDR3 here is CASSPTPAGTEAFF. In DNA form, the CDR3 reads TGCGCCAGCAGCCCGACACCGGCGGGCACTGAAGCTTTCTTT.